This T cell receptor beta chain comes out of a study of T cell responses to AZD1222 COVID-19 vaccine. Whole-study findings and limits: Researchers took repertoire samples only after the peak T cell response had come.

CDR1 MNHEY and CDR2 SVGAGI come from the germline V gene. The CDR3 length is 12 residues. V gave up 6 bases and J gave up 3 bases, with 5 bases separating them. Comments on this clone: The target antigen is unknown.

Assay used: immunoSEQ multiplex PCR; TCRdb lists only in-frame clones, some missing. The profile shows more than 95,000 clones, approximately 91% of them singletons. The gene calls are TRBV6-5 and TRBJ1-4; D gene unclear. Sample: peripheral blood, taken on day 0 of AZD1222 vaccination. This receptor was identified in an adult in good health. This chain's CDR3 is CASRGSNEKLFF. CDR3 nucleotides: TGTGCCAGCAGAGGTTCTAATGAAAAACTGTTTTTT.